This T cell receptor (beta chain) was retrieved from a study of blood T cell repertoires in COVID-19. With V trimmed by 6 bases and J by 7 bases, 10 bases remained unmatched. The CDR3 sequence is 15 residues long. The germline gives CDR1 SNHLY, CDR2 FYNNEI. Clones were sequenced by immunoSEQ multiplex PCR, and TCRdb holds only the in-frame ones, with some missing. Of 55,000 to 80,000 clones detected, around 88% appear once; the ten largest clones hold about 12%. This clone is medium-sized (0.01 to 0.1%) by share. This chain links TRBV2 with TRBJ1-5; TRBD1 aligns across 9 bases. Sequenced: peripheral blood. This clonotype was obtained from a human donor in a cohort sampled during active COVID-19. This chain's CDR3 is CASSRLQGAEQPQHF. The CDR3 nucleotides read TGTGCCAGCAGCCGCTTACAGGGGGCGGAACAGCCCCAGCATTTT.